This is a list of T cell receptor beta chains from one sample in a study of CD4 and CD8 cells across lung adenocarcinoma regions. TCRdb analysed the PCR reads with MiXCR anew, one entry per CDR3 protein. The sample lists about 5,300 distinct CDR3 sequences; 62% were seen once. The sample consisted of CD4+ T cells from the center of a lung tumor. These receptors all stem from a female donor with lung adenocarcinoma. The CD4 and CD8 labels of this study may be unreliable. Each CDR3 is given with its conserved first and last residue.

j_call v_call cdr3_aa
TRBJ1-2 TRBV11-2 CASSFAGTGAYGYTF
TRBJ2-1 TRBV6-1 CASRAREYGSYNEQFF
TRBJ2-7 TRBV10-3 CATSARGQGGSYEQYF
TRBJ2-1 TRBV7-2 CASSLFLAGANEQFF
TRBJ2-5 TRBV6-1 CASSEAPGRETQYF
TRBJ2-3 TRBV6-1 CASSEEAGGSVDTQYF
TRBJ2-3 TRBV20-1 CSARLGSTDTQYF
TRBJ2-1 TRBV12-3/TRBV12-4 CASSPSGLAGVEQFF
TRBJ2-3 TRBV6-1 CASSPGGRTDTQYF
TRBJ1-1 TRBV7-6 CASSIQTHTEAFF
NA TRBV6-1 CGGGMGGGGTETQYF
TRBJ2-3 TRBV6-1 CASGMGGGGTDTQYF
NA TRBV6-5 CASVNDPSYEQYF
TRBJ2-3 TRBV7-2 CASSYRGGAGDTQYF
TRBJ2-1 TRBV11-2 CASSCGENIEQFF
TRBJ2-7 TRBV6-1 CASRWTPGYEQYF
TRBJ2-1 TRBV6-1 CASNQQGREQFF
TRBJ2-3 TRBV7-8 CASSLAGARTDTQYF
TRBJ1-6 TRBV4-1 CASSQVGGDGSPLHF
TRBJ2-1 TRBV25-1 CASSDEDSYNEQFF
TRBJ2-1 TRBV6-1 CASKDLAGVSYNEQFF
TRBJ2-1 TRBV28 CASSALGPRNRNEQFF
TRBJ2-1 TRBV6-1 CARSAQAVSKDEQFF
TRBJ1-1 TRBV6-5 CASSYWGAGNTEAFF
TRBJ2-2 TRBV6-1 CASRGTGSRTGELFF
TRBJ2-2 TRBV6-1 CASSVLGDTGELFF
TRBJ2-5 TRBV11-2 CASSDRSSGGGLETQYF
TRBJ2-5 TRBV12-3/TRBV12-4 CASRPGGSAQTQYF
TRBJ2-2 TRBV12-3/TRBV12-4 CASSLAQGQGTNTGELFF
TRBJ2-1 TRBV12-3/TRBV12-4 CASSLLSGSSGEQFF
TRBJ2-5 TRBV6-1 CASSSPMQGAGEAQYF
TRBJ2-1 TRBV6-1 CASRFGGSTYNEQFF
TRBJ2-1 TRBV12-3/TRBV12-4 CASSLADLYNEQFF
TRBJ2-6 TRBV6-1 CASKYSSGANVLTF
TRBJ2-7 TRBV7-9 CASSQGHFSYEQYF
TRBJ1-1 TRBV6-1 CANSPERSKNTEAFF
NA TRBV6-5 CASSYPPASGVLRETQYF
TRBJ1-1 TRBV6-1 CASRQEGQMNTEAFF
TRBJ2-5 TRBV7-3 CASSKKAGLVETQYF
TRBJ2-1 TRBV7-2 CASSLGSGDYGELFF
NA TRBV6-5 CASSYSGQETQYF
TRBJ2-2 TRBV10-1 CASSEGGNTGELFF
TRBJ2-2 TRBV10-1 CASTRTRNSGELFF
TRBJ1-4 TRBV12-3/TRBV12-4 CASSSGTVPEKLFF
TRBJ1-2 TRBV14 CASSQDRTTYGYTF
TRBJ2-4 TRBV12-3/TRBV12-4 CASSHRAGLAGIGAKNIQYF
NA TRBV6-1 CASSPGQGANEQYF
TRBJ2-5 TRBV6-1 CASSGGGLVEIQTF